These 23 T cell receptor beta chains were all obtained from the same sample, sequenced in a study of a mutant IDH1 vaccine in newly diagnosed glioma. Time point reported: week 47, end of study. Doses comprised 300 ug of mutant IDH1 20-mer peptide each, plus topical imiquimod. Assay used: immunoSEQ multiplex PCR; TCRdb lists only in-frame clones, some missing. The sample has some 50,000 clones, approximately 65% seen once; the top ten hold about 4.8%. For these TCRs, the target antigens are not known. Sequenced here: peripheral blood mononuclear cells (PBMCs), sampled from a glioma patient whose treatment included an IDH1 peptide vaccine. These receptors came from a man between 40 and 49 years old with glioma. Some clones in this sample may be carry-over from other donors' samples.

The chain recombines TRBV9 with TRBJ1-4, with TRBD1 matching 9 bases. V dropped 4 bases and J dropped 6; count of bases not matched to a gene: 16. This CDR3 is 18 amino acids long. Germline CDR1 SGDLS, CDR2 YYNGEE. The CDR3 loop is CASSRGLDRGPEYEKLFF. The CDR3 DNA follows: TGTGCCAGCAGCCGGGGGTTGGACAGGGGCCCCGAATATGAAAAACTGTTTTTT.

The V call is TRBV27, the J call TRBJ2-3; D is perhaps TRBD1 (5 bases). Trimming removed 6 bases from V and 6 bases from J, with 25 bases in between. Looked up from germline, CDR1 is MNHEY and CDR2 is SMNVEV (reference sequence). The CDR3 has 17 residues. The CDR3 nucleotides are TGTGCCAGCAGCCTTCAACCAGGACAAGATCTTGGGGATACGCAGTATTTT. This codes for CASSLQPGQDLGDTQYF.

This clone was detected a few times. The chain carries TRBV2 and TRBJ1-5; no clear D gene. CDR3 length: 13 amino acids. CDR1 and CDR2 from the germline V gene are SNHLY and FYNNEI. With 8 bases removed from V and 0 bases from J, the gap between germline ends came to 8 bases. In nucleotides, the CDR3 is TGTGCCAGCGGGCGAGATAGCAATCAGCCCCAGCATTTT. Translated, it gives CASGRDSNQPQHF.

In DNA, the CDR3 is TGTGCCAGTAGTATAGAGTTCAAGGGTGAGCAGTACTTC. It specifies CASSIEFKGEQYF. The gene calls are TRBV19 and TRBJ2-7, with D unclear. The CDR3 totals 13 residues. Trimming removed 0 bases from V and 7 bases from J, with 10 bases in between. Germline CDR1 and CDR2: LNHDA and SQIVND (reference sequence).

This rearrangement joins TRBV6-1 to TRBJ1-2; D might be TRBD1 (6 bases). Germline CDR1 and CDR2: MNHNS and SASEGT. Trimming took off 1 base at V and 7 bases at J, with 13 bases between the two ends. The CDR3 has 14 amino acids. The CDR3 coding sequence is TGTGCCAGCAGTGAAGATCAGGGGATGGGTGGCTACACCTTC. It translates to CASSEDQGMGGYTF.

The CDR3 loop reads CASSQELAGGYEQYF. The CDR3 nucleotides read TGCGCCAGCAGCCAAGAACTAGCGGGGGGCTACGAGCAGTACTTC. The V and J genes are TRBV4-1 and TRBJ2-7; 12 nucleotides line up with TRBD2. Germline V gene data show CDR1 as MGHRA and CDR2 as YSYEKL. This CDR3 has 15 residues. Germline trimming cut 0 bases from V and 3 bases from J; bases unmatched to any gene: 0.

The genes are TRBV2 and TRBJ1-2, with D possibly TRBD1 on 6 matching bases. Germline-derived CDR1 and CDR2 are SNHLY and FYNNEI. The length of the CDR3 is 13 residues. The V end lost 3 bases, the J end lost 8 bases, and 13 bases lay between the germline ends. The CDR3 here is CASSEGRGGGYTF. The CDR3 region has the DNA TGTGCCAGCAGTGAGGGAAGGGGGGGAGGCTACACCTTC.

This chain links TRBV6-6 with TRBJ1-1, with a weak D call TRBD1 (6 bases). V was trimmed by 2 bases and J by 7 bases, leaving 14 bases between them. This CDR3 contains 14 residues. Germline V gene sequence: CDR1 MNHNY, CDR2 SVGAGI (reference sequence). CDR3 in DNA: TGTGCCAGCAGTTACCGCCAGGGGTTCAGTGAAGCTTTCTTT. Translated, it gives CASSYRQGFSEAFF.

The V gene is TRBV13, the J gene TRBJ1-2; 10 nucleotides line up with TRBD1. The ends lost 4 bases at V and 8 bases at J; junction bases unmatched: 7. CDR3 length equals 14 residues. Germline V gene sequence: CDR1 PRHDT, CDR2 FYEKMQ (reference sequence). The CDR3 nucleotides are TGTGCCAGCAGCTACCGGGACAGGGGACGCGGCTACACCTTC. Its translation is CASSYRDRGRGYTF.

The chain combines TRBV5-6 with TRBJ2-4, with D possibly being TRBD1 (6 bases). This CDR3 contains 14 residues. CDR1 and CDR2 from the germline V gene are SGHDT and YYEEEE. V was pared by 4 bases and J by 9 bases, with 17 bases between. Here the CDR3 reads CASSSTGSLGIQYF. For the CDR3, the DNA is TGTGCCAGCAGCAGTACAGGGTCGTTGGGCATTCAGTACTTC.

This chain joins TRBV6-5 and TRBJ2-7, with D unresolved. In germline, CDR1 is MNHEY, CDR2 SVGAGI. With 5 bases removed from V and 0 bases from J, the gap between germline ends came to 11 bases. CDR3 length equals 14 residues. CDR3 in DNA: TGTGCCAGCAGTACCTTCGATGGCTCCTACGAGCAGTACTTC. This codes for CASSTFDGSYEQYF.

The chain employs TRBV7-6 and TRBJ2-2; D not resolved. The CDR3 contains 12 residues. The germline gives CDR1 SGHVS, CDR2 FNYEAQ. With 5 bases removed from V and 6 bases from J, the gap between germline ends came to 7 bases. CDR3 protein: CASSPAPGELFF. The CDR3 DNA reads TGTGCCAGCAGCCCCGCGCCCGGGGAGCTGTTTTTT.

The chain combines TRBV2 with TRBJ2-1; 7 bases fit TRBD2. The CDR3 extends over 15 amino acids. From germline, CDR1 is SNHLY and CDR2 FYNNEI. Losses at the gene ends were 8 bases for V and 5 bases for J; bases not matched to a gene: 12. The CDR3 here is CASGRAGGGDNEQFF. Written as DNA, the CDR3 is TGTGCCAGCGGACGAGCGGGCGGGGGAGACAATGAGCAGTTCTTC.

This clone was observed a few times. The V gene is TRBV5-3, the J gene TRBJ2-2; 7 bases match TRBD1. TRBV5-3 belongs to the ORF category, with a function that is uncertain. This CDR3 has 16 residues. J lost 7 bases, V lost 1 base, and 10 bases had no gene match. CDR3 loop: CARSLRSRGNVGELFF. CDR3 sequence (DNA): TGTGCCAGAAGCTTGCGGTCCAGGGGGAACGTCGGGGAGCTGTTTTTT.

Only a few counts were recorded for this clone. This chain links TRBV5-6 with TRBJ1-3; D is uncertain. V was clipped by 4 bases and J by 2 bases, with 13 bases between them. Germline V gene lookup returns CDR1 SGHDT and CDR2 YYEEEE. The CDR3 spans 15 residues. In DNA form, the CDR3 reads TGTGCCAGCAGCCGGCTTTGGAGCCCTGGAAACACCATATATTTT. Encoded protein: CASSRLWSPGNTIYF.

J is TRBJ1-1 and V is TRBV2; a weak D match, TRBD1 (5 bases). Germline V lookup: CDR1 SNHLY, CDR2 FYNNEI. The CDR3 spans 16 residues. Trimming stripped 7 bases from V and 0 bases from J, with 18 bases between. The CDR3: CASTLRRGRLNTEAFF. The CDR3 DNA sequence: TGTGCCAGCACCCTACGTAGGGGAAGGCTGAACACTGAAGCTTTCTTT.

This clone was detected once. The rearrangement uses TRBV7-9 and TRBJ1-2, with 7 positions matching TRBD1. Per germline, CDR1 SEHNR and CDR2 FQNEAQ (reference sequence). Unmatched junction bases numbered 16, after V lost 4 bases and J lost 8 bases. The CDR3 has 16 residues. CDR3 region: CASSSDRSYNNRGYTF. In DNA, the CDR3 is TGTGCCAGCAGCTCGGACAGGAGCTACAATAATCGGGGCTACACCTTC.

The chain joins TRBV19 to TRBJ1-2; D unclear. Germline V gives CDR1 LNHDA, CDR2 SQIVND (reference sequence). V was shortened by 9 bases and J by 8 bases, with 22 bases between the two germline ends. The CDR3 runs to 14 residues. DNA for the CDR3: TGTGCCAGCACACCCTCAACCGAATCCAACGGCTACACCTTC. This gives the protein CASTPSTESNGYTF.

The chain has TRBV5-1 and TRBJ2-3; 7 bases align to TRBD1. The germline V gene encodes CDR1 SGHRS and CDR2 YFSETQ. With V trimmed by 3 bases and J by 2 bases, 6 bases remained unmatched. This CDR3 has 15 amino acids. CDR3 DNA sequence: TGCGCCAGCAGCTCCCGACAGGGCTCCACAGATACGCAGTATTTT. Translating it yields CASSSRQGSTDTQYF.

The chain combines TRBV6-1 with TRBJ1-2, with D perhaps TRBD1 (6 bases). This CDR3 is 13 amino acids long. Germline lookup yields CDR1 MNHNS and CDR2 SASEGT. V was shortened by 6 bases and J by 7 bases, with 15 bases between the two germline ends. The CDR3 sequence is CASRYTGNGGYTF. In DNA form, the CDR3 reads TGTGCCAGCAGGTACACAGGGAATGGTGGCTACACCTTC.

This clone was counted a few times. The chain has TRBV5-1 and TRBJ1-6, with D perhaps TRBD1 (5 bases). This CDR3 is 15 amino acids long. Deletions cut 5 bases from V and 5 bases from J, with 14 bases between. Germline CDR1 is SGHRS and CDR2 is YFSETQ. The chain's CDR3 is CASRSRPQDNSPLHF. CDR3 sequence (DNA): TGCGCCAGCAGGTCCCGTCCACAGGATAATTCACCCCTCCACTTT.

This rearrangement joins TRBV4-1 to TRBJ1-5, with D unresolved. The CDR3 consists of 14 residues. V was clipped by 4 bases and J by 4 bases, with 11 bases between them. CDR1 is MGHRA, CDR2 YSYEKL, per germline. The CDR3 here is CASSLSGINQPQHF. The CDR3 bases are TGCGCCAGCAGCCTTTCCGGGATTAATCAGCCCCAGCATTTT.

This chain uses TRBV5-1 with TRBJ1-6, with no clear D. Trimming pared 5 bases from V and 0 bases from J, leaving 9 bases between. Germline CDR1 and CDR2: SGHRS and YFSETQ. The CDR3 totals 15 residues. The CDR3 here is CASRPTASYNSPLHF. The DNA for the CDR3 is TGCGCCAGCAGGCCAACAGCCTCCTATAATTCACCCCTCCACTTT.